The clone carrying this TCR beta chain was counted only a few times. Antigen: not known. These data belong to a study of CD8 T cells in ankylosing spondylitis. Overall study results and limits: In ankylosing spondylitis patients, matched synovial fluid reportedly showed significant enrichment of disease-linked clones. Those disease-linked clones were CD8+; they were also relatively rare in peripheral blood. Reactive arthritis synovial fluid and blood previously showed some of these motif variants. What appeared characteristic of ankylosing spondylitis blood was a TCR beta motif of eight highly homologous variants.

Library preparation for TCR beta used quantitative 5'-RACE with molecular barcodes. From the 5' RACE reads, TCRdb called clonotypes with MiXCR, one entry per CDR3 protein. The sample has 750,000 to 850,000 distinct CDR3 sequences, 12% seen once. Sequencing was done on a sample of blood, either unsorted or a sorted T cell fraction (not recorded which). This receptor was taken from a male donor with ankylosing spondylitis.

CDR3 loop: CASSYRGQVAFF. CDR3 in DNA: TGTGCCAGCAGTTACAGGGGGCAAGTAGCTTTCTTT. The chain joins TRBV7-9 to TRBJ1-1; TRBD1 matches 9 bases. The V gene end was trimmed by 6 bases and the J gene end by 10 bases; junction bases not matched to a gene: 6. The CDR3 contains 12 residues. CDR1 and CDR2 (germline): SEHNR, FQNEAQ (reference sequence).